What follows describes a single TCR beta chain. The antigen remains unidentified. Using immunoSEQ multiplex PCR, the repertoire was profiled, and TCRdb retains in-frame clones only, with some absent. The repertoire holds about 68,000 clones, with more than 70% as singletons. The sample originates from a study of OX40 agonist ivuxolimab in advanced cancers. General observations from the study: Dosing at 0.1 to 3.0 mg/kg was accompanied by clonal expansion of CD4+ and CD8+ blood T cells by week 6. Clonal expansion was among the lowest in partial responders at 0.1-3.0 mg/kg, especially CD8+.

The CDR3 contains 17 residues. Germline CDR1 SGDLS, CDR2 YYNGEE. V dropped 0 bases and J dropped 0 bases, with 10 bases sitting between them. Patients were excluded for autoimmune disease history or systemic immunosuppression. This receptor was taken from an adult with an advanced solid tumor such as melanoma, head and neck, liver or kidney cancer. The chain joins TRBV9 to TRBJ2-6, with D possibly matching TRBD1 (6 bases). The source was CD4+ or CD8+ T cells sorted from blood, collected in a trial of the OX40 agonist ivuxolimab. The CDR3 nucleotides are TGTGCCAGCAGCGTAGCGACAGGCTACTCTGGGGCCAACGTCCTGACTTTC. This codes for CASSVATGYSGANVLTF.